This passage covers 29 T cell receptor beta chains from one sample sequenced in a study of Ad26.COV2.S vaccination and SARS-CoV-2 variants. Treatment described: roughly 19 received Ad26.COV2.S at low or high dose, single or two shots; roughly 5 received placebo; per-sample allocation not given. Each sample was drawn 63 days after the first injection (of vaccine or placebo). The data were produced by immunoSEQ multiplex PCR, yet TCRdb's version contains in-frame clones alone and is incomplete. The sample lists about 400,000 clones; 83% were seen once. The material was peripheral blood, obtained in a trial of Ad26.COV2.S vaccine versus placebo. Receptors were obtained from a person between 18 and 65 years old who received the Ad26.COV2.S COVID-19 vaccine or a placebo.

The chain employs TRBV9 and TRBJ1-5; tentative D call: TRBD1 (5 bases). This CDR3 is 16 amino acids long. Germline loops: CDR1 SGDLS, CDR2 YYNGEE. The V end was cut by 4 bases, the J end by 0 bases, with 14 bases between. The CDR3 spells CASSPGTDYSNQPQHF. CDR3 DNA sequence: TGTGCCAGCAGCCCGGGGACGGATTATAGCAATCAGCCCCAGCATTTT.

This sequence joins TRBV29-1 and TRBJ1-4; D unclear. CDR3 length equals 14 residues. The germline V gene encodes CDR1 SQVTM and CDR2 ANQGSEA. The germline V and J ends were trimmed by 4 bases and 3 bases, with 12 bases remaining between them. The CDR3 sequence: CSVGPRPPNEKLFF. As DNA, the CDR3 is TGCAGCGTTGGTCCGCGGCCTCCTAATGAAAAACTGTTTTTT.

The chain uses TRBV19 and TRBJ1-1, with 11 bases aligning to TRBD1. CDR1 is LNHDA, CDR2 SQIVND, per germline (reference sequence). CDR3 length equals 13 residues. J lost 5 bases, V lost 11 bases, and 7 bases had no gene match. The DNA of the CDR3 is TGTGCCGCCAGGACAGGGGGCAGAACTGAAGCTTTCTTT. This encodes CAARTGGRTEAFF.

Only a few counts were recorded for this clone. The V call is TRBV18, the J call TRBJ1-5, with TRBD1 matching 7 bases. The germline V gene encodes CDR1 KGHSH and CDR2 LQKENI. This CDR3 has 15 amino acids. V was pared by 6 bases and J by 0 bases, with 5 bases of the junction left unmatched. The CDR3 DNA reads TGTGCCAGCTCTCCGGGACAGATTAGCAATCAGCCCCAGCATTTT. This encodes CASSPGQISNQPQHF.

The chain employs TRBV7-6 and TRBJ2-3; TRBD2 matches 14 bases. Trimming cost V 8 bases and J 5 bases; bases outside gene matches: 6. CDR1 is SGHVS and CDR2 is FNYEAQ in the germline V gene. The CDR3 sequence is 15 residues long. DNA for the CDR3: TGTGCCAGCCGCCGACTAGCGGGGGGGAAAGATACGCAGTATTTT. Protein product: CASRRLAGGKDTQYF. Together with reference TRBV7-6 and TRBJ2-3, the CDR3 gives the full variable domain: GAGVSQSPRYKVTKRGQDVALRCDPISGHVSLYWYRQALGQGPEFLTYFNYEAQQDKSGLPNDRFSAERPEGSISTLTIQRTEQRDSAMYRCASRRLAGGKDTQYFGPGTRLTVL.

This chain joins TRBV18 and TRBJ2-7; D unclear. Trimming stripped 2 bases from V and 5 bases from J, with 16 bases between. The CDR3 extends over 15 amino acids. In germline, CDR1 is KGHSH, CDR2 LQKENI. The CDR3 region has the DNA TGTGCCAGCTCACCAACGGACGGTGTTTGGAACGAGCAGTACTTC. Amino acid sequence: CASSPTDGVWNEQYF. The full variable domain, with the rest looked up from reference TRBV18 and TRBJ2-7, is NAGVMQNPRHLVRRRGQEARLRCSPMKGHSHVYWYRQLPEEGLKFMVYLQKENIIDESGMPKERFSAEFPKEGPSILRIQQVVRGDSAAYFCASSPTDGVWNEQYFGPGTRLTVT.

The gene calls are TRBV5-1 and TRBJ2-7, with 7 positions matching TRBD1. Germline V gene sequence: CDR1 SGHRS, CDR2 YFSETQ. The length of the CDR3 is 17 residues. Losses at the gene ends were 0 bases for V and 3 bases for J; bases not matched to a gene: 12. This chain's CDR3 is CASSLDPRSSGGYEQYF. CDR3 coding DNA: TGCGCCAGCAGCTTGGACCCCAGGTCGTCAGGGGGCTACGAGCAGTACTTC.

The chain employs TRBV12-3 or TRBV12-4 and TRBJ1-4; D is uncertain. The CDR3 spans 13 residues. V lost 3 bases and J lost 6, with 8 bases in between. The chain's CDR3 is CASSFMRDEKLFF. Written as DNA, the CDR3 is TGTGCCAGCAGTTTCATGAGGGATGAAAAACTGTTTTTT.

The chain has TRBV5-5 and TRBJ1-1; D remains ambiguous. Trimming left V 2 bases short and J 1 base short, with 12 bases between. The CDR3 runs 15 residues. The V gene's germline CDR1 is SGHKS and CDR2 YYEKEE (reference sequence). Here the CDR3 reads CASSFSPSGNTEAFF. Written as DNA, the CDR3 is TGTGCCAGCAGCTTTTCTCCCTCAGGGAACACTGAAGCTTTCTTT.

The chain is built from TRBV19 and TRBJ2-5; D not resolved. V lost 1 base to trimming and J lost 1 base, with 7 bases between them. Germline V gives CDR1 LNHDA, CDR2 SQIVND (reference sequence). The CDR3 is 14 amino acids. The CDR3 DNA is TGTGCCAGTAGTATAGGTCCAACCCAAGAGACCCAGTACTTC. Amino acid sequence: CASSIGPTQETQYF. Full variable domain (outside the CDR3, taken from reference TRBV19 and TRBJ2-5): DGGITQSPKYLFRKEGQNVTLSCEQNLNHDAMYWYRQDPGQGLRLIYYSQIVNDFQKGDIAEGYSVSREKKESFPLTVTSAQKNPTAFYLCASSIGPTQETQYFGPGTRLLVL.

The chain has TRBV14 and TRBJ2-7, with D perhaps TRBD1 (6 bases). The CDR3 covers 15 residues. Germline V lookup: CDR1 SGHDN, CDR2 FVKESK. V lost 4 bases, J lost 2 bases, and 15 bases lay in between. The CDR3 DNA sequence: TGTGCCAGCAGCCCGGGCAGGGGTGCCACCTACGAGCAGTACTTC. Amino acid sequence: CASSPGRGATYEQYF. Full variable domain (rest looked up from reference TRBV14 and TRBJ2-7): EAGVTQFPSHSVIEKGQTVTLRCDPISGHDNLYWYRRVMGKEIKFLLHFVKESKQDESGMPNNRFLAERTGGTYSTLKVQPAELEDSGVYFCASSPGRGATYEQYFGPGTRLTVT.

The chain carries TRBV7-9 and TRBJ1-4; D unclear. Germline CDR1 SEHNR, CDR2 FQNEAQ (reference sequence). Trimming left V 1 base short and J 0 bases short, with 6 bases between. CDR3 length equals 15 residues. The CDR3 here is CASSLGRATNEKLFF. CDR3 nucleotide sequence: TGTGCCAGCAGCTTAGGCCGTGCAACTAATGAAAAACTGTTTTTT.

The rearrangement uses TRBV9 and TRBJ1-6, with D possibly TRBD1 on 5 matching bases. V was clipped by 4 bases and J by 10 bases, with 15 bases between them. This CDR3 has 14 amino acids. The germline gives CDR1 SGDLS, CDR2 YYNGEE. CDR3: CASSSRQGGSPLHF. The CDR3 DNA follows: TGTGCCAGCAGCAGTAGGCAGGGAGGCTCACCCCTCCACTTT.

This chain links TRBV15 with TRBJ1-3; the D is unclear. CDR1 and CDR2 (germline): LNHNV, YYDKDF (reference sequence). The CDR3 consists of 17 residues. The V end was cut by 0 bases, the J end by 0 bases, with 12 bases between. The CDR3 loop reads CATSRDLGPNSGNTIYF. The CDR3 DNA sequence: TGTGCCACCAGCAGAGATCTTGGGCCGAACTCTGGAAACACCATATATTTT.

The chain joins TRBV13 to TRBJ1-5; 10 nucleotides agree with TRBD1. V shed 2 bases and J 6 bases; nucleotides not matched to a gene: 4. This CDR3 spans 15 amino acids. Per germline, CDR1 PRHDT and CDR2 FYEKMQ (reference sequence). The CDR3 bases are TGTGCCAGCAGCTTAAGGGGACAGGGGTCTCAGCCCCAGCATTTT. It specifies CASSLRGQGSQPQHF.

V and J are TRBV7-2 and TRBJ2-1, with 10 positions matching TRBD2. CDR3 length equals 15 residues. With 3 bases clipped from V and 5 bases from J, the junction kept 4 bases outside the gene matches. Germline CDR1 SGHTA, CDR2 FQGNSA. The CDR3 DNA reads TGTGCCAGCAGCTTCACTAGCGGGGCGCACAATGAGCAGTTCTTC. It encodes CASSFTSGAHNEQFF.

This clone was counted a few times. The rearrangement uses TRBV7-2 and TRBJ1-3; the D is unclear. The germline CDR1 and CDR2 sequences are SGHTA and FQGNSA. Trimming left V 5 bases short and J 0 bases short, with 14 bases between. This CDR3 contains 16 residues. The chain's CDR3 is CASSPQAGLSGNTIYF. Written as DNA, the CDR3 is TGTGCCAGCAGCCCGCAGGCAGGCCTCTCTGGAAACACCATATATTTT.

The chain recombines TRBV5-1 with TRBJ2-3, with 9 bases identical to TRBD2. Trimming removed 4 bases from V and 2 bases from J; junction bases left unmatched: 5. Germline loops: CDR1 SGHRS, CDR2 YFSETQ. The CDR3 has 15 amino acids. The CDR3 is CASSQSGRNTDTQYF. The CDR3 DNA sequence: TGCGCCAGCAGCCAGAGCGGGAGGAACACAGATACGCAGTATTTT.

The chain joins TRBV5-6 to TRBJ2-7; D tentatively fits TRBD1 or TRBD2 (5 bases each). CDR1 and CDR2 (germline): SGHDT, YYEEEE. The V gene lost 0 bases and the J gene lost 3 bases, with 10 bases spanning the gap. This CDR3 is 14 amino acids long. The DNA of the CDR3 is TGTGCCAGCAGCTTGGTACTGGGGGACTACGAGCAGTACTTC. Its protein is CASSLVLGDYEQYF.

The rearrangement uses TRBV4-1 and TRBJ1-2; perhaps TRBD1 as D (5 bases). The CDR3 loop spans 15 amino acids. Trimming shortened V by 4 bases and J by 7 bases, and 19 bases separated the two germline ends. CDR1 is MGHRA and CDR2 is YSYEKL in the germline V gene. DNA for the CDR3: TGCGCCAGCAGCCCAGCGCAGGGTCTCTCATCTGGCTACACCTTC. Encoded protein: CASSPAQGLSSGYTF.

CDR3 protein: CASSLLPGLAFQETQYF. For the CDR3, the DNA is TGTGCCAGCAGCTTGCTTCCGGGACTAGCTTTCCAAGAGACCCAGTACTTC. This rearrangement joins TRBV7-3 to TRBJ2-5, with TRBD2 matching 9 bases. The CDR3 sequence is 17 residues long. J gave up 1 base and V 3 bases, and 9 bases lay outside the gene matches. CDR1 and CDR2 (germline): SGHTA, FQGTGA.

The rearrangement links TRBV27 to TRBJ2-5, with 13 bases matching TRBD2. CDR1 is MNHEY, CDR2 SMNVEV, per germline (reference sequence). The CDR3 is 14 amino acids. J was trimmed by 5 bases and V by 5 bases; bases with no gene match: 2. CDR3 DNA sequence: TGTGCCAGCAGTAGGGGACTAGCGGGGGAGACCCAGTACTTC. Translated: CASSRGLAGETQYF.

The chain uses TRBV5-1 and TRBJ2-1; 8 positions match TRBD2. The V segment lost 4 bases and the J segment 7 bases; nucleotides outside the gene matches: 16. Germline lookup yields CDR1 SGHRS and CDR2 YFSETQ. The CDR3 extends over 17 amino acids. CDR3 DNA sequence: TGCGCCAGCAGCCCGGGGGGGTTCGGGCCCCTTAAAAATGAGCAGTTCTTC. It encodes CASSPGGFGPLKNEQFF.

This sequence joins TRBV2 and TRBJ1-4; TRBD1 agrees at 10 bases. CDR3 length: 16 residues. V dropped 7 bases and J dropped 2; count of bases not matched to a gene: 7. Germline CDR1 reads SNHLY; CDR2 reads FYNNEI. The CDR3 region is CASKTSDRGTNEKLFF. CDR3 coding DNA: TGTGCCAGCAAGACGTCGGACAGGGGGACTAATGAAAAACTGTTTTTT.

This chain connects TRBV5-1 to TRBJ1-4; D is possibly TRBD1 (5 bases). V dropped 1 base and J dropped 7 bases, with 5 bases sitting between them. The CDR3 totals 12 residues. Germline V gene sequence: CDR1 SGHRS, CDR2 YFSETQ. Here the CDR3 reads CASSLRGEKLFF. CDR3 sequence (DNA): TGCGCCAGCAGCTTGAGGGGTGAAAAACTGTTTTTT.

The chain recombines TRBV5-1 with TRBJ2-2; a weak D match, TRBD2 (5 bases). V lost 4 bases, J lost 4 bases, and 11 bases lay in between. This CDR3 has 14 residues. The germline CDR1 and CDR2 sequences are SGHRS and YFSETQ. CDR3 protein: CASSVSVATGELFF. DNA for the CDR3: TGCGCCAGCAGCGTTAGCGTAGCCACCGGGGAGCTGTTTTTT.

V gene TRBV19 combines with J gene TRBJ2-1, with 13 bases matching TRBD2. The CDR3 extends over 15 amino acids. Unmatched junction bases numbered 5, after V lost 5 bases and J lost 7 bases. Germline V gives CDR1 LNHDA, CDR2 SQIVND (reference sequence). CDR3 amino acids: CASSRLAGGGNEQFF. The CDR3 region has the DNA TGTGCCAGTAGTCGACTAGCGGGAGGAGGTAATGAGCAGTTCTTC.

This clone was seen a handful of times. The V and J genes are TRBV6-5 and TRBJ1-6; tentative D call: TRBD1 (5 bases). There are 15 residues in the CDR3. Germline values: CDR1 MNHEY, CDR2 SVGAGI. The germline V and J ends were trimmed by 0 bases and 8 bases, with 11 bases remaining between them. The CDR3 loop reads CASSYSRGSDSPLHF. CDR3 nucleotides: TGTGCCAGCAGTTACTCGAGGGGCTCGGATTCACCCCTCCACTTT.

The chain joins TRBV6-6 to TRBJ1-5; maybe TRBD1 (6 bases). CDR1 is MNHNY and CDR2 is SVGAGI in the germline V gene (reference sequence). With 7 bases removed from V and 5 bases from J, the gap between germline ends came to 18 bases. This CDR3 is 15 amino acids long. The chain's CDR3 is CASTHYRQAYQPQHF. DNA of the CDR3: TGTGCCAGCACCCACTATCGACAGGCTTATCAGCCCCAGCATTTT.